These T cell receptor beta chains were read from a single sample in a study of T cells after posttransplantation cyclophosphamide. Measured with immunoSEQ multiplex PCR; TCRdb has only the in-frame clones, and not every one. This sample has about 47,000 clones; about 91% occur once, and the top ten carry 3% to 3.5%. The sample taken for sequencing was PBMCs. The receptors come from a woman between 45 and 65 years old in good health and a related stem cell transplant donor. Each CDR3 is given with its conserved first and last residue. D genes are given only for firm matches. Size tells how often a clone was seen (once, few, many) or the class of an expanded clone, and some rows leave it out.

>TRBJ2-3|-|TRBV9|-
CASSFGLANTDTQYF
TGTGCCAGCAGCTTTGGGCTAGCGAACACAGATACGCAGTATTTT
>TRBJ2-3|-|TRBV5-1|TRBD2
CASSLTSDSDTQYF
TGCGCCAGCAGCTTAACTAGCGACTCAGATACGCAGTATTTT
>TRBJ2-7|-|TRBV28|TRBD2
CASSGGGGTYEQYF
TGTGCCAGCAGTGGTGGGGGGGGTACCTACGAGCAGTACTTC
>TRBJ2-6|-|TRBV2|TRBD1
CASSGDSSGANVLTF
TGTGCCAGCAGTGGGGACAGCTCTGGGGCCAACGTCCTGACTTTC
>TRBJ1-6|-|TRBV13|TRBD1
CASSAGTALNNSPLHF
TGTGCCAGCAGCGCAGGGACAGCTTTAAATAATTCACCCCTTCACTTT
>TRBJ1-2|-|TRBV6-1|TRBD1
CASSAGTDIGYTF
TGTGCCAGCAGTGCCGGGACAGATATCGGCTACACCTTC
>TRBJ1-1|-|TRBV18|-
CASSTLPDMNTEAFF
TGTGCCAGCTCAACCCTCCCAGACATGAACACTGAAGCTTTCTTT
>TRBJ1-5|-|TRBV5-6|-
CASSVGLRVAQPQHF
TGTGCCAGCAGCGTCGGCCTTCGGGTTGCCCAGCCCCAGCATTTT
>TRBJ1-1|-|TRBV29-1|TRBD1
CSVGQGATEAFF
TGCAGCGTTGGACAGGGGGCTACTGAAGCTTTCTTT
>TRBJ1-4|-|TRBV29-1|TRBD1
CSGQGADNEKLFF
TGCAGCGGTCAGGGGGCGGATAATGAAAAACTGTTTTTT
>TRBJ2-5|-|TRBV2|-
CASSEAHPEYQETQYF
TGTGCCAGCAGTGAAGCTCATCCGGAGTACCAAGAGACCCAGTACTTC
>TRBJ1-6|-|TRBV19|TRBD1
CASSRGQADSPLHF
TGTGCCAGTAGTAGGGGACAGGCGGATTCACCCCTCCACTTT
>TRBJ2-1|-|TRBV19|TRBD2
CASSSRTSGGAREQFF
TGTGCCAGTAGTTCTCGGACTAGCGGGGGGGCAAGGGAGCAGTTCTTC
>TRBJ2-1|-|TRBV9|TRBD2
CAIKAVAGASYNEQFF
TGTGCCATCAAAGCGGTAGCGGGAGCGTCCTACAATGAGCAGTTCTTC
>TRBJ2-6|-|TRBV15|-
CATSRDKRASGANVLTF
TGTGCCACCAGCAGAGATAAACGCGCCTCTGGGGCCAACGTCCTGACTTTC
>TRBJ2-5|-|TRBV13|TRBD2
CASSSGLASETQYF
TGTGCCAGCAGCTCAGGACTAGCGTCCGAGACCCAGTACTTC
>TRBJ2-7|-|TRBV5-1|TRBD1
CASSSRWTGGVEQYF
TGCGCCAGCAGCTCCCGATGGACAGGTGGGGTCGAGCAGTACTTC
>TRBJ1-2|-|TRBV7-9|TRBD1
CASSQDRAGYTF
TGTGCCAGCAGCCAAGACAGGGCTGGCTACACCTTC
>TRBJ1-3|-|TRBV18|-
CASSSSTGNTIYF
TGTGCCAGCTCATCGAGTACTGGAAACACCATATATTTT
>TRBJ2-1|-|TRBV5-1|TRBD2
CASGMTSDSYNEQFF
TGCGCCAGCGGAATGACTAGCGACTCCTACAATGAGCAGTTCTTC
>TRBJ2-5|-|TRBV10-1|-
CASSESRDGGETQYF
TGCGCCAGCAGTGAGTCACGGGATGGAGGGGAGACCCAGTACTTC
>TRBJ2-1|-|TRBV5-5|-
CASSLSDLGNEQFF
TGTGCCAGCAGCTTGTCCGACCTAGGCAATGAGCAGTTCTTC
>TRBJ2-7|-|TRBV14|-
CASSQESREQYF
TGTGCCAGCAGCCAAGAGTCGCGCGAGCAGTACTTC
>TRBJ1-1|-|TRBV19|TRBD1
CASTPDRGSTEAFF
TGTGCCAGTACCCCGGACAGGGGGTCCACTGAAGCTTTCTTT
>TRBJ1-3|-|TRBV18|-
CASSIWAGVSGNTIYF
TGTGCCAGCTCAATTTGGGCAGGGGTCTCTGGAAACACCATATATTTT
>TRBJ2-4|-|TRBV5-6|-
CASSLEENIQYF
TGTGCCAGCAGCTTGGAGGAGAACATTCAGTACTTC
>TRBJ1-3|-|TRBV9|-
CASSVRVTPGSGNTIYF
TGTGCCAGCAGCGTACGTGTGACACCAGGCTCTGGAAACACCATATATTTT
>TRBJ2-5|few|TRBV6-5|TRBD2
CASSYAQAGEETQYF
TGTGCCAGCAGTTACGCCCAAGCGGGGGAAGAGACCCAGTACTTC
>TRBJ2-3|-|TRBV5-1|TRBD2
CASSTQAGGLGDTQYF
TGCGCCAGCAGCACCCAAGCGGGGGGGCTTGGAGATACGCAGTATTTT
>TRBJ2-3|-|TRBV2|-
CASSHPLSTDTQYF
TGTGCCAGCTCACACCCCCTTAGCACAGATACGCAGTATTTT
>TRBJ2-7|-|TRBV12-5|-
CASGLAGDEQYF
TGTGCTAGTGGTTTGGCAGGGGACGAGCAGTACTTC
>TRBJ2-3|-|TRBV7-9|-
CASSLEQGTDTQYF
TGTGCCAGCAGCTTAGAGCAGGGTACAGATACGCAGTATTTT
>TRBJ1-6|once|TRBV5-1|-
CASSLGGASGNSPLHF
TGCGCCAGCAGCTTGGGAGGGGCTAGCGGCAATTCACCCCTCCACTTT
>TRBJ1-2|once|TRBV5-1|TRBD1
CASSSDRGNYGYTF
TGCGCCAGCAGCTCTGACAGGGGCAACTATGGCTACACCTTC
>TRBJ2-3|-|TRBV18|-
CASSPPGSTDTQYF
TGTGCCAGCTCACCCCCCGGTAGCACAGATACGCAGTATTTT
>TRBJ2-7|-|TRBV5-4|-
CASSPGDRVYEQYF
TGTGCCAGCAGCCCGGGGGACAGAGTCTACGAGCAGTACTTC
>TRBJ2-1|-|TRBV6-5|-
CASSRGSSSYNEQFF
TGTGCCAGCAGCCGGGGTAGTAGCTCCTACAATGAGCAGTTCTTC
>TRBJ1-2|-|TRBV10-3|-
CAISESRLQEVTFGYTF
TGTGCCATCAGTGAGTCCAGACTCCAGGAGGTAACGTTCGGCTACACCTTC
>TRBJ2-1|-|TRBV27|TRBD1
CASSPQIQTGPRYNEQFF
TGTGCCAGCAGTCCCCAAATCCAGACAGGGCCCCGATACAATGAGCAGTTCTTC
>TRBJ1-1|-|TRBV5-1|-
CASSLPQGENTEAFF
TGCGCCAGCAGCCTCCCACAGGGAGAGAACACTGAAGCTTTCTTT
>TRBJ2-7|-|TRBV5-4|TRBD2
CASSRGTSGVRSSEQYF
TGTGCCAGCAGCCGCGGGACTAGCGGGGTCAGGTCGAGCGAGCAGTACTTC
>TRBJ2-7|-|TRBV5-1|TRBD2
CASSLSAGEGSYEQYF
TGCGCCAGCAGCTTGTCGGCGGGAGAGGGCTCCTACGAGCAGTACTTC
>TRBJ1-4|-|TRBV27|-
CASSALPRGTKNEKLFF
TGTGCCAGCAGTGCCCTCCCTAGGGGGACGAAAAATGAAAAACTGTTTTTT
>TRBJ1-4|-|TRBV5-6|-
CASSLGLGGEKLFF
TGTGCCAGCAGCTTGGGACTAGGAGGAGAAAAACTGTTTTTT
>TRBJ2-1|-|TRBV4-1|TRBD2
CASSQDSTSGGNEQFF
TGCGCCAGCAGCCAAGATAGCACTAGCGGGGGGAACGAGCAGTTCTTC
>TRBJ1-4|few|TRBV6-1|TRBD1
CASRDRGRVEKLFF
TGTGCCAGCAGGGACAGGGGGCGGGTTGAAAAACTGTTTTTT